The 20 T cell receptor beta chains below come from one sample, sequenced in a study of molecular identifiers for immune sequencing clone quantification. TCRdb reprocessed the PCR reads via MiXCR and lists one record per CDR3 protein. The data contain 400,000 to 600,000 distinct CDR3 sequences, around 23% of them singletons. Sequencing was performed on naive CD8+ T cells from blood, with Jurkat cell RNA spiked in. Subset meaning: FACS-sorted CD8+CD4-CCR7+CD45RA+ naive T cells. The receptors derive from a human donor in good health. Some libraries in this study had Jurkat cell RNA spiked in.

In its sample, this clonotype was seen many times. The V gene is TRBV20-1, the J gene TRBJ2-7; TRBD2 aligns across 7 bases. This CDR3 comprises 13 residues. The germline V gene encodes CDR1 DFQATT and CDR2 SNEGSKA (reference sequence). Germline trimming cut 3 bases from V and 2 bases from J; bases unmatched to any gene: 4. The CDR3 spells CSARRENAYEQYF. The CDR3 DNA sequence: TGCAGTGCTAGGCGGGAGAACGCCTACGAGCAGTACTTC.

This clonotype was seen many times. The rearrangement joins TRBV5-6 to TRBJ2-7, with D unclear. The CDR3 contains 14 residues. Per germline, CDR1 SGHDT and CDR2 YYEEEE. Trimming stripped 4 bases from V and 2 bases from J, with 13 bases between. CDR3 coding DNA: TGTGCCAGCAGCCTGGGAACGAGTACCTACGAGCAGTACTTC. This gives the protein CASSLGTSTYEQYF.

The chain couples TRBV5-1 to TRBJ2-1; 7 bases fit TRBD1. Germline V CDR1 and CDR2: SGHRS, YFSETQ. The CDR3 loop spans 16 amino acids. The V and J ends lost 4 bases and 9 bases, in that order; junction bases with no gene match: 16. The CDR3 DNA reads as TGCGCCAGCAGCCTATCCGGGACAGACCTAGGGGCTGAGCAGTTCTTC. Protein product: CASSLSGTDLGAEQFF.

This clonotype has just a few counts. J is TRBJ1-2 and V is TRBV4-2; TRBD1 matches 7 bases. This CDR3 is 14 amino acids long. V trimming: 6 bases; J trimming: 10 bases; junction bases outside the gene matches: 14. Germline values: CDR1 LGHNA, CDR2 YNFKEQ. CDR3 nucleotide sequence: TGTGCCAGCAGTCCGTCCGAGACAGGGAAATTCTACACCTTC. It codes for CASSPSETGKFYTF.

This clonotype was detected only a few times. CDR3 residues: CASSFSPNSMETQYF. DNA for the CDR3: TGTGCCAGCAGCTTCTCGCCCAATAGCATGGAGACCCAGTACTTC. This rearrangement joins TRBV7-9 to TRBJ2-5, with D unresolved. Trimming cost V 3 bases and J 5 bases, with 16 bases left between them. CDR3 length: 15 residues. CDR1 and CDR2 (germline): SEHNR, FQNEAQ (reference sequence).

This clonotype was seen many times. V usage is TRBV29-1 and J usage is TRBJ2-3; D perhaps matches TRBD2 (5 bases). V was clipped by 1 base and J by 7 bases, with 12 bases between them. Germline-derived CDR1 and CDR2 are SQVTM and ANQGSEA. The CDR3 spans 13 residues. This CDR3 reads CSVEGQGSNTQYF. The DNA for the CDR3 is TGCAGCGTTGAAGGACAAGGGAGCAATACGCAGTATTTT.

To note about this clonotype: The junction does not match germline at one end; this may be a read error. CDR3 sequence: CASSPPADTDAQYF. In DNA form, the CDR3 reads TGTGCCAGCTCACCACCGGCAGACACAGATGCGCAGTATTTT. The chain links TRBV18 to TRBJ2-3; no definite D call. The CDR3 length is 14 residues. Per the germline V gene, CDR1 is KGHSH and CDR2 is LQKENI.

This clonotype was seen at least ten times. The CDR3, as DNA: TGTGCCAGCAGCCTTGCGGGTGAAAAACTGTTTTTT. Its translation: CASSLAGEKLFF. The chain employs TRBV27 and TRBJ1-4, with D uncertain. The germline V gene encodes CDR1 MNHEY and CDR2 SMNVEV (reference sequence). The CDR3 sequence is 12 residues long. Trimming pared 6 bases from V and 7 bases from J, leaving 9 bases between.

The sample holds many counts of this clonotype. The V and J genes are TRBV29-1 and TRBJ2-3, with TRBD2 identical over 12 bases. This CDR3 is built from 15 residues. CDR1 is SQVTM, CDR2 ANQGSEA, per germline. Trimming at V came to 4 bases and at J to 6 bases, leaving 8 bases not matched to a gene. CDR3 DNA: TGCAGCGTTGTTTCTGGCGGACTAGCGGGGGATACGCAGTATTTT. This sequence encodes CSVVSGGLAGDTQYF.

The table lists this clonotype with many counts. CDR3 bases: TGCAGCGTTGTCGCAGAGTACCAAGAGACCCAGTACTTC. Amino acids: CSVVAEYQETQYF. This chain connects TRBV29-1 to TRBJ2-5; D not resolved. The CDR3 extends over 13 amino acids. Between the trimmed V and J ends, which lost 4 bases and 0 bases, there was a span of 9 bases. Germline V CDR1 and CDR2: SQVTM, ANQGSEA.

The CDR3 DNA sequence: TGTGCCAGCAGTTTCGGGCAGGGAAGGCTCTATGGCTACACCTTC. It is translated as CASSFGQGRLYGYTF. The V call is TRBV27, the J call TRBJ1-2; tentative D call: TRBD1 (5 bases). Germline CDR1 reads MNHEY; CDR2 reads SMNVEV (reference sequence). V dropped 3 bases and J dropped 4 bases, with 15 bases sitting between them. The CDR3 is 15 residues long.

This rearrangement joins TRBV3-1 to TRBJ2-2; tentatively, D is TRBD1 or TRBD2 (6 bases each). Germline V gene sequence: CDR1 LGHDT, CDR2 YNNKEL (reference sequence). Trimming took 1 base from V and 5 from J, leaving 11 bases between them. CDR3 length: 15 amino acids. In DNA form, the CDR3 reads TGTGCCAGCAGCCAAGCATGGGGGGCGACCGGGGAGCTGTTTTTT. The encoded protein is CASSQAWGATGELFF.

Only a few counts were recorded for this clonotype. CDR3 nucleotides: TGTGCCATCAGTGCCCGACTAGCGGGGGACTCCTACGAGCAGTACTTC. Amino acid sequence: CAISARLAGDSYEQYF. The chain uses TRBV10-3 and TRBJ2-7; 12 positions agree with TRBD2. This CDR3 spans 16 amino acids. Germline lookup yields CDR1 ENHRY and CDR2 SYGVKD. Trimming cost V 4 bases and J 0 bases; bases outside gene matches: 4.

This clonotype was observed many times. CDR3 amino acids: CASSIVSAGANVLTF. CDR3 nucleotide sequence: TGTGCCAGTAGTATAGTTTCTGCGGGGGCCAACGTCCTGACTTTC. The chain joins TRBV19 to TRBJ2-6; D unresolved. The V and J ends lost 1 base and 4 bases respectively, with 8 bases between them. Germline CDR1 and CDR2: LNHDA and SQIVND (reference sequence). The CDR3 has 15 amino acids.

This clonotype came up a few times. The chain couples TRBV7-9 to TRBJ2-2; D not resolved. The CDR3 spans 13 residues. With 5 bases removed from V and 5 bases from J, the gap between germline ends came to 9 bases. Germline V gene data show CDR1 as SEHNR and CDR2 as FQNEAQ (reference sequence). The CDR3 nucleotides are TGTGCCAGCAGCCATATCACAACCGGGGAGCTGTTTTTT. Translation gives CASSHITTGELFF.

This clonotype was detected only a few times. The V call is TRBV7-9, the J call TRBJ2-2; 7 positions match TRBD1. The CDR3 length is 16 residues. Germline V gives CDR1 SEHNR, CDR2 FQNEAQ (reference sequence). V lost 2 bases, J lost 2 bases, and 5 bases stayed unmatched. The CDR3 is CASSLIWDSNTGELFF. CDR3 sequence (DNA): TGTGCCAGCAGCTTAATTTGGGACAGCAACACCGGGGAGCTGTTTTTT.

The chain recombines TRBV30 with TRBJ2-3; the D gene is possibly TRBD2 (7 bases). The CDR3 is made up of 15 amino acids. V was cut by 5 bases and J by 2 bases, with 17 bases left in between. Germline CDR1 and CDR2: GTSNPN and SVGIG (reference sequence). CDR3 bases: TGTGCCTGGGGGAGGGGGGGCGGATACACAGATACGCAGTATTTT. Translating it yields CAWGRGGGYTDTQYF.

Written as DNA, the CDR3 is TGTGCCAGCAGCTTTCAGGGGAGTTGGGAGCAGTACTTC. Translating it yields CASSFQGSWEQYF. The genes are TRBV7-2 and TRBJ2-7, with D maybe TRBD1 (6 bases). Trimming shortened V by 3 bases and J by 7 bases, and 13 bases separated the two germline ends. Germline V gives CDR1 SGHTA, CDR2 FQGNSA. CDR3 length: 13 residues.

For this clonotype: This may be a read error, as it is one base from a much larger clone. V is TRBV6-1 and J is TRBJ2-5, with D unclear. The CDR3 has 12 residues. Germline V gene data show CDR1 as MNHNS and CDR2 as SASEGT. V was cut by 8 bases and J by 7 bases, with 14 bases left in between. The CDR3 DNA reads TGTGCCAGCCAGAGCCCGTCGGGGACCCAGTACTTC. Translating gives CASQSPSGTQYF.

This clonotype was detected ten times or more. The chain links TRBV5-6 to TRBJ2-3; D gene uncertain. Trimming pared 1 base from V and 4 bases from J, leaving 10 bases between. The CDR3 runs to 14 residues. CDR1 and CDR2 from the germline V gene are SGHDT and YYEEEE. CDR3: CASSLFADADTQYF. CDR3 DNA sequence: TGTGCCAGCAGCTTGTTCGCCGATGCAGATACGCAGTATTTT.